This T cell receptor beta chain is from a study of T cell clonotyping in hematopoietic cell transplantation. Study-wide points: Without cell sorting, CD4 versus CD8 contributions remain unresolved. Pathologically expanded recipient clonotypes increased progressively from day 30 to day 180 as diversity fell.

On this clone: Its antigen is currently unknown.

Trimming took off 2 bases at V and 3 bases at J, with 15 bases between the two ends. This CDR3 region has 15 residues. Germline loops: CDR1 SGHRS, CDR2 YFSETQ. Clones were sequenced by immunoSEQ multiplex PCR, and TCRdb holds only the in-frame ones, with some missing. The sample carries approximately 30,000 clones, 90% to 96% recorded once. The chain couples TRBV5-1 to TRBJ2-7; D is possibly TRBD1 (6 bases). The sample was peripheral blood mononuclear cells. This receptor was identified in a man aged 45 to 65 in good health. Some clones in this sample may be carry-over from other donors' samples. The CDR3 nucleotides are TGCGCCAGCAGCTTAGGACAGAGCAGCCTCTACGAGCAGTACTTC. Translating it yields CASSLGQSSLYEQYF.